The rows below give T cell receptor beta chains drawn from one sample of a study of OX40 agonist ivuxolimab in advanced cancers. Sequenced by immunoSEQ multiplex PCR; TCRdb stores in-frame clones only, minus some. The sample carries approximately 89,000 clones, about 88% recorded once. Sequenced material: CD4+ or CD8+ T cells sorted from blood, taken in a trial of the OX40 agonist ivuxolimab. Source of these receptors: an adult with an advanced solid tumor such as melanoma, head and neck, liver or kidney cancer. Each CDR3 is given with its conserved first and last residue. A D gene is named only where the DNA matches it firmly. Expanded clones get a size class; other rows say once, few or many, or leave the size out.

clone size,J gene,V gene,D gene,CDR3 DNA,CDR3 protein
.,TRBJ1-1,TRBV11-2,TRBD1,TGTGCCAGCAGCTCCCGACAGGGGCGCGGCACTGAAGCTTTCTTT,CASSSRQGRGTEAFF
.,TRBJ2-5,TRBV10-3,.,TGTGCCACCAGGGTCGCCCGAGGGGGAGTAGGAGTGACCCAGTACTTC,CATRVARGGVGVTQYF
.,TRBJ1-3,TRBV5-4,.,TGTGCCAGCAGCTTCGGGACGGCCTCTGGAAACACCATATATTTT,CASSFGTASGNTIYF
once,TRBJ2-7,TRBV6-1,.,TGTGCCAGCCAGAAGACACAGGACTCCCCCTACGAGCAGTACTTC,CASQKTQDSPYEQYF
.,TRBJ2-1,TRBV5-4,.,TGTGCCAGCAGCCAGACTTACAATGAGCAGTTCTTC,CASSQTYNEQFF
once,TRBJ1-6,TRBV2,.,TGTGCCAGCAGTGAAGCACACCCCTTAATGGGAGGGGCGTATTCACCCCTCCACTTT,CASSEAHPLMGGAYSPLHF
once,TRBJ1-2,TRBV19,TRBD1,TGTGCCAGTTCAGGACAGGGGAGTAACTATGGCTACACCTTC,CASSGQGSNYGYTF
.,TRBJ2-7,TRBV19,.,TGTGCCAGTAGCCTACAGGCTACGGGATACGAGCAGTACTTC,CASSLQATGYEQYF
.,TRBJ2-5,TRBV10-3,TRBD2,TGTGCCATCAGTGAGCCAACTATGACTAGCGGACGTAGGGAGACCCAGTACTTC,CAISEPTMTSGRRETQYF
.,TRBJ2-2,TRBV29-1,TRBD2,TGCAGCGTTGCCCTAGCGGGGGGTTCGAACACCGGGGAGCTGTTTTTT,CSVALAGGSNTGELFF
.,TRBJ1-1,TRBV18,TRBD1,TGTGCCAGCTCAGAGGGACAGGGCAGGACTGAAGCTTTCTTT,CASSEGQGRTEAFF
.,TRBJ1-2,TRBV27,.,TGTGCCAGCAGTTTAGAGCCCGGGATGGTCGGCTACACCTTC,CASSLEPGMVGYTF
.,TRBJ2-1,TRBV6-6,TRBD1,TGTGCCAGCAGCGACAGGGGTGGTGGTGAGCAGTTCTTC,CASSDRGGGEQFF
.,TRBJ1-1,TRBV2,.,TGTGCCAGCAGGGGAACAGGTCCGGTTAACACTGAAGCTTTCTTT,CASRGTGPVNTEAFF
.,TRBJ1-2,TRBV2,.,TGTGCCAGCAGTTTCGACCCCTCTGGCTACACCTTC,CASSFDPSGYTF